The subject of this entry is one TCR beta chain. Adults between roughly 18 and 89 years of age took part from under 30 US areas. This sample stems from a study of blood T cell repertoires in COVID-19. In the authors' methods: Reference gene primer amplification yielded estimated nucleated cell counts. Using immunoSEQ multiplex PCR, the repertoire was profiled, and TCRdb retains in-frame clones only, with some absent. That table supplies the V and J calls and clone size; D and trimming were determined from the DNA. The sample has under 300,000 clones, roughly 91% seen once. Germline V CDR1 and CDR2: SGHRS, YFSETQ. The J segment lost 0 bases and the V segment lost 5 bases, leaving 10 bases of the junction unmatched. The CDR3 runs 17 residues.

The sequencing input was PBMCs or T cells enriched from blood (not recorded which). V gene TRBV5-1 combines with J gene TRBJ2-3; 9 bases match TRBD2. The source is a man between 40 and 49 years old who had recovered from COVID-19. CDR3 DNA sequence: TGCGCCAGCAGTCCTATCTTAGCGGGGGACAGCACAGATACGCAGTATTTT. The encoded protein is CASSPILAGDSTDTQYF.